This T cell receptor (beta chain) emerged from a study of Ad26.COV2.S vaccination and SARS-CoV-2 variants. Looking at the study overall: Donor allocation was to the COV1001 Ad26.COV2.S trial arm. Ad26.COV2.S shots went into the muscle once or twice, 56 days apart.

Assay used: immunoSEQ multiplex PCR; TCRdb lists only in-frame clones, some missing. The sample comprises about 440,000 clones, roughly 87% of which are singletons, and around 4.5% rests with the top ten. Study-level points and caveats: Non-spike TCR breadth did not differ much between vaccine and placebo recipients.

Treatment of the sample: some 19 received Ad26.COV2.S at low or high dose, single or two shots; several received placebo; per-sample allocation not given. Sampling was done on day 63 after the first vaccine or placebo injection. The study used a vaccine consisting of an Ad26 vector that expressed Wuhan-strain SARS-CoV-2 spike. This CDR3 contains 18 residues. As concerns this clone: Antigen specificity is unknown.

The sequenced sample was peripheral blood, obtained in a trial of Ad26.COV2.S vaccine versus placebo. The TCR sequence derives from a person aged 18-65 years who received the Ad26.COV2.S COVID-19 vaccine or a placebo. The chain recombines TRBV21-1 with TRBJ1-4. TRBV21-1 is termed a pseudogene. CDR3 protein: CASSKVTIGGAGNEKLFF. DNA for the CDR3: TGTGCCAGCAGCAAAGTCACCATCGGGGGCGCGGGGAATGAAAAACTGTTTTTT.